A selection of T cell receptor beta chains follows, all from one sample in a study of T cell repertoires and HLA-DP antigens. The antigens these receptors bind are not known. The assay was immunoSEQ multiplex PCR, and TCRdb's table has in-frame clones only and misses some. Among roughly 110,000 clones, almost 95% were seen once, and the ten largest hold under 0.35%. Sequenced sample: CD4+ T cells from PBMCs. All receptors come from a woman between 18 and 30 years old in good health and CMV-seronegative. CDR3s include the opening cysteine and the closing phenylalanine or tryptophan. D genes are given only for firm matches. The size field is filled for only some rows; it gives once, few, many or a size class.

v_gene	j_gene	abundance	d_gene	CDR3aa	CDR3nt
TRBV7-3	TRBJ2-2	-	-	CASSLTSGANTGELFF	TGTGCCAGCAGCTTAACGTCCGGAGCGAACACCGGGGAGCTGTTTTTT
TRBV19	TRBJ2-7	once	TRBD1	CASRTLTGGSYEQYF	TGTGCCAGTAGGACCTTGACAGGGGGCTCCTACGAGCAGTACTTC
TRBV2	TRBJ1-3	once	-	CASRPALSGNTIYF	TGTGCCAGCAGGCCCGCTCTCTCTGGAAACACCATATATTTT
TRBV18	TRBJ1-1	-	TRBD1	CASSPQGARGTEAFF	TGTGCCAGCTCACCCCAGGGGGCCCGGGGCACTGAAGCTTTCTTT
TRBV6-1	TRBJ1-3	-	-	CASSEMAGNRNTIYF	TGTGCCAGCAGTGAGATGGCCGGGAACAGAAACACCATATATTTT
TRBV7-2	TRBJ2-7	-	-	CASSPASGSSYEQYF	TGTGCCAGCAGCCCGGCGTCAGGCAGCTCCTACGAGCAGTACTTC
TRBV6-6	TRBJ1-5	-	-	CASSHQGVVDQPQHF	TGTGCCAGCAGTCACCAGGGTGTGGTGGATCAGCCCCAGCATTTT
TRBV5-6	TRBJ2-3	-	TRBD1	CASSRPTGVRGTDTQYF	TGTGCCAGCAGCCGCCCCACAGGGGTACGCGGCACAGATACGCAGTATTTT
TRBV29-1	TRBJ1-2	-	-	CSVVRGDYGYTF	TGCAGCGTTGTACGAGGGGACTATGGCTACACCTTC
TRBV6-1	TRBJ2-7	-	-	CASGTGVHHEQYF	TGTGCCAGCGGTACGGGAGTTCACCACGAGCAGTACTTC
TRBV7-6	TRBJ1-4	-	-	CASSSGRTKLFF	TGTGCCAGCAGCTCGGGACGGACCAAACTGTTTTTT
TRBV15	TRBJ2-7	-	TRBD2	CATSRDGAGGLLYEQYF	TGTGCCACCAGCAGAGATGGAGCGGGAGGACTCCTTTACGAGCAGTACTTC
TRBV4-1	TRBJ1-3	-	-	CASSQDPPGGGNTIYF	TGCGCCAGCAGCCAAGATCCCCCAGGAGGTGGAAACACCATATATTTT
TRBV5-1	TRBJ1-3	-	-	CASSLTGISGNTIYF	TGCGCCAGCAGCTTGACCGGAATCTCTGGAAACACCATATATTTT
TRBV5-1	TRBJ1-2	-	-	CASSLGGAVPYGYTF	TGCGCCAGCAGCTTGGGGGGTGCAGTGCCCTATGGCTACACCTTC
TRBV12-5	TRBJ1-5	-	TRBD1	CASGTTLDRNQPQHF	TGTGCTAGTGGTACCACCCTGGACAGGAACCAGCCCCAGCATTTT
TRBV7-9	TRBJ1-2	-	-	CASRFDTALGGYTF	TGTGCCAGCAGATTCGACACGGCCTTGGGGGGCTACACCTTC
TRBV7-9	TRBJ1-4	-	TRBD1	CASSRDRVGEKLFF	TGTGCCAGCAGCCGTGACAGGGTTGGCGAAAAACTGTTTTTT
TRBV29-1	TRBJ1-3	-	-	CSVTSAGGSGNTIYF	TGCAGCGTTACCTCGGCAGGAGGTTCTGGAAACACCATATATTTT
TRBV27	TRBJ1-6	-	-	CASSPAQGWPSPLHF	TGTGCCAGCAGTCCCGCACAGGGATGGCCTTCACCCCTCCACTTT
TRBV19	TRBJ2-5	-	-	CASSNQQETQYF	TGTGCCAGTAGTAACCAGCAAGAGACCCAGTACTTC
TRBV12-2	TRBJ1-6	-	-	CASRLGRGGISPLHF	TGTGCAAGTCGCTTGGGGAGAGGGGGGATTTCACCCCTCCACTTT
TRBV19	TRBJ1-6	-	TRBD1	CASSIGSGQGNSPLHF	TGTGCCAGTAGTATAGGATCGGGACAGGGGAATTCACCCCTCCACTTT
TRBV6-1	TRBJ1-5	-	-	CASEDRFFNQPQHF	TGTGCCAGCGAGGACAGATTTTTCAATCAGCCCCAGCATTTT
TRBV5-8	TRBJ1-2	-	TRBD1	CASRPRTGNYGYTF	TGTGCCAGCAGACCCCGGACAGGAAACTATGGCTACACCTTC
TRBV7-9	TRBJ2-5	-	-	CASTYREIQETQYF	TGTGCCAGCACCTACAGGGAGATCCAAGAGACCCAGTACTTC
TRBV7-8	TRBJ1-5	-	-	CASSFEGWGQPQHF	TGTGCCAGCAGCTTTGAGGGTTGGGGCCAGCCCCAGCATTTT
TRBV6-1	TRBJ2-3	-	-	CASTSSDTQYF	TGTGCCAGCACCTCTTCAGATACGCAGTATTTT